This T cell receptor beta chain was recovered during a study of T cells in Graves' hyperthyroidism and ophthalmopathy (dated by TCRdb to the late 2010s). About the investigation overall: Peripheral blood samples were taken at the time of initial diagnosis, prior to any treatment. In addition, the study compared T-cell repertoires in thyroid tissue and in blood from about 6 Graves' hyperthyroidism patients. To identify distinguishing TCR V-J signatures, a discovery cohort of about 95 patients was used, comprising roughly 45 with Graves' ophthalmopathy and around 60 with stable Graves' hyperthyroidism. The approximately 98 discovery patients were randomly divided into training and test sets at a 7:3 ratio. Prospective prediction of ophthalmopathy was tested in an independent validation cohort consisting of roughly 20 hyperthyroidism patients and some 17 patients who later progressed to ophthalmopathy. According to the paper, TCR Vbeta CDR3 sequencing was carried out on 135 peripheral blood samples, which came from approximately 41 ophthalmopathy, some 73 hyperthyroidism and about 17 progressor patients. Following sampling, methimazole starting at 30 mg daily was given to hyperthyroidism patients, and high-dose intravenous methylprednisolone was given to ophthalmopathy patients.

From the germline V gene (reference sequence), CDR1 is LNHDA and CDR2 is SQIVND. The CDR3 starts with the cysteine, ends with the phenylalanine, and has 16 residues. The only DNA kept is the CDR3, 48 bases in frame from the first base. Unmatched junction bases come to 4, with V trimmed by 3 bases and J by 2 bases. Hyperthyroidism patients were aged 18 to 65 years and newly diagnosed, with disease duration of less than 2 months. Any patient with an uncontrolled infection, another autoimmune disease, pregnancy or lactation was excluded. Diagnoses were based on clinical symptoms, serum thyroxine and TRAb, thyroid ultrasound and orbital computed tomography. For progressor patients, blood was drawn at the first diagnosis of hyperthyroidism, before any ophthalmopathy symptoms had appeared. PBMCs were isolated from more than 9 ml of fresh peripheral blood by Ficoll-Paque density gradient centrifugation. Patients classed as progressors first received a Graves' hyperthyroidism diagnosis and then went on to develop ophthalmopathy during follow-up. Total RNA was extracted with Trizol reagent, and quality was checked on an Agilent 2100 Bioanalyzer.

Comments on this clonotype: Its cognate antigen has yet to be identified. Base qualities are missing; no much larger clone stands one base away.

TCR beta CDR3 regions were amplified from RNA transcripts. The first round of RT-PCR for the TCR CDR3 was performed with the HTBI primer set and the Qiagen OneStep RT-PCR kit. A second multiplex PCR round built the libraries, followed by size selection and purification. Libraries were sequenced paired-end with 100 bp reads on an Illumina HiSeq2000. The paper's data handling went like this. SOAPnuke was used to process the raw data, with reads discarded if the reads contained adapters or uncalled bases, had a mean Phred below 15, or lacked an exact constant-primer or identifier match. COPE v1.2.5 was used to merge the high-quality paired reads, and each unique nucleotide sequence was defined as a clonotype. MiTCR v1.1 was used to align clonotypes to the IMGT TRBV, TRBD and TRBJ reference segments. Analysis was restricted to V-J combinations with a frequency above 0.0001, which covered roughly 99% of repertoires. A TCS score was defined as the ratio of F50 (clonal expansion) to E x V (chaos), with BLOSUM62-based TCRdist applied between CDR3 peptides within each V-J. Welch's t-statistics and random forest reduced 514 V-J features to under 15, which were used in a naive Bayes classifier (R e1071). The public sequencing data were trimmed at Q25 with fastp and processed into clonotypes with MiXCR by TCRdb, which kept only in-frame beta chains. Rows are combined by CDR3 protein, so each entry shows the most common genes and DNA. TCRdb's processing, not the authors' own work, is the source of the V and J calls. Within this sample are 550,000 to 850,000 distinct CDR3 sequences, with about 17% of them counted one time only. 15% to 20% of the sample lies in the top ten.

On the study overall, not on this receptor specifically: A 13 V-J signature model separated ophthalmopathy from stable hyperthyroidism, with around 88% sensitivity and 81.08% specificity in cross-validation and 80%/75% in testing. No statistical method was used to fix the sample size in advance, and group allocation was not hidden from the investigators. In validation, progression to ophthalmopathy was predicted by the model with 65% to 71% sensitivity and just over 72% specificity, a median of approximately 7.1 months before onset. Most expanded thyroid clonotypes (frequency above 0.001) were also found in blood, which suggests that blood repertoires may mirror thyroid immune responses.

Sequences were obtained from blood. This sequence was found in a woman in her 50s with Graves' hyperthyroidism that later progressed to Graves' ophthalmopathy. The rearranged chain carries TRBV19 and TRBJ2-5, with 12 bases in between that match TRBD2. The DNA reads as follows: TGTGCCAGTAGTATCGTGACTAGCGGGGGTCAAGAGACCCAGTACTTC. This encodes CASSIVTSGGQETQYF.